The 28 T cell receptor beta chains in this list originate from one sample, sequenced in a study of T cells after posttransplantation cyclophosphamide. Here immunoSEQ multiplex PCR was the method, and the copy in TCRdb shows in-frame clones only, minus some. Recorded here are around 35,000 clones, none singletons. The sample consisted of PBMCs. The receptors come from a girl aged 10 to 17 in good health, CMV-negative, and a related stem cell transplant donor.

The CDR3 sequence is CASARQPSYEQYF. The CDR3 DNA is TGTGCCAGCGCCAGACAGCCTTCCTACGAGCAGTACTTC. V gene TRBV28 combines with J gene TRBJ2-7; D might be TRBD1 (5 bases). Germline loops: CDR1 MDHEN, CDR2 SYDVKM. The CDR3 totals 13 residues. Between the trimmed V and J ends, which lost 8 bases and 1 base, there was a span of 12 bases.

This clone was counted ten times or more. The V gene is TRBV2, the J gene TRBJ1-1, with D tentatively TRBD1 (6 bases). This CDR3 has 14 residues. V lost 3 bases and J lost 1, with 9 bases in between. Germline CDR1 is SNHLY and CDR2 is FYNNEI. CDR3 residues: CASSEGASNTEAFF. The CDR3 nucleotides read TGTGCCAGCAGTGAGGGGGCGTCGAACACTGAAGCTTTCTTT.

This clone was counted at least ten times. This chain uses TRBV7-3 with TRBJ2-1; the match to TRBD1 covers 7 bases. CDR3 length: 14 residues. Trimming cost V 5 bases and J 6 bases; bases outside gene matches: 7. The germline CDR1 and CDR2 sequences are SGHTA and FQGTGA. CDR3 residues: CASSPQAGGNEQFF. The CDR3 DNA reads TGTGCCAGCAGCCCCCAGGCAGGGGGCAATGAGCAGTTCTTC.

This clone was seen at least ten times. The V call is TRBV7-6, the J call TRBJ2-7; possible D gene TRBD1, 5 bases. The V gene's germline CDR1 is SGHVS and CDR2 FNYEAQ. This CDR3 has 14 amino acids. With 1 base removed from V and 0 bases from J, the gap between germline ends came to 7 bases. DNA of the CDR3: TGTGCCAGCAGCTTAGGACAGAGCTCCTACGAGCAGTACTTC. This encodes CASSLGQSSYEQYF.

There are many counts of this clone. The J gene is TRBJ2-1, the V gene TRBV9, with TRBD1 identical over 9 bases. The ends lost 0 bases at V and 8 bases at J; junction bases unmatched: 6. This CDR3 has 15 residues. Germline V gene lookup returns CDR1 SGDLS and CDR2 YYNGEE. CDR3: CASSVEGDRGDEQFF. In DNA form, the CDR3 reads TGTGCCAGCAGCGTAGAAGGCGACAGGGGGGATGAGCAGTTCTTC.

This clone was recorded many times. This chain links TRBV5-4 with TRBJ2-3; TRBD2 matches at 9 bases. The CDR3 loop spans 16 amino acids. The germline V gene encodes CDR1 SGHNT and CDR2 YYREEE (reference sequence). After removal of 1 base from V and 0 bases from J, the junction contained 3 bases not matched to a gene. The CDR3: CASSLRLAGSTDTQYF. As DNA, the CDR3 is TGTGCCAGCAGCTTGAGGCTAGCGGGAAGCACAGATACGCAGTATTTT.

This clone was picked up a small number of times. CDR3 residues: CASSYSRRSKNYGYTF. The DNA for the CDR3 is TGTGCCAGCAGTTACTCCCGACGGAGCAAGAACTATGGCTACACCTTC. The V and J genes are TRBV6-6 and TRBJ1-2, with D uncertain. Germline V gene sequence: CDR1 MNHNY, CDR2 SVGAGI (reference sequence). The ends were cut back, 0 bases at V and 2 bases at J, with 13 bases in the middle. This CDR3 contains 16 residues.

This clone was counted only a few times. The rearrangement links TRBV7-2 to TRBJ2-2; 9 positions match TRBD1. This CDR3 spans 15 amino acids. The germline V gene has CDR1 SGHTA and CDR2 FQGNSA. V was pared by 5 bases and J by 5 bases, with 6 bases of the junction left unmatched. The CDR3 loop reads CASSPTGGATGELFF. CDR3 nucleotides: TGTGCCAGCAGCCCGACAGGGGGTGCTACCGGGGAGCTGTTTTTT.

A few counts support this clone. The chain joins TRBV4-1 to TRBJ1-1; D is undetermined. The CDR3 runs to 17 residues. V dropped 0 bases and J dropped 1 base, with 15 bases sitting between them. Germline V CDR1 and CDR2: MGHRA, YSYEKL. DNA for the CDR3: TGCGCCAGCAGCCAAGATATTTTAGAGCGGAGGAACACTGAAGCTTTCTTT. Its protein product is CASSQDILERRNTEAFF.

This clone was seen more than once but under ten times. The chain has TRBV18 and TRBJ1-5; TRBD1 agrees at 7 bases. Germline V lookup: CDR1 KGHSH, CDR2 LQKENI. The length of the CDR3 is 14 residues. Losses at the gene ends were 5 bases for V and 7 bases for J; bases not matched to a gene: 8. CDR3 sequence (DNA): TGTGCCAGCTCAGATACAGGGGTGGGGCAGCCCCAGCATTTT. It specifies CASSDTGVGQPQHF.

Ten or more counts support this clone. The CDR3 nucleotides are TGCGCCAGCAGCGTGGGACAGGGAAACACCGGGGAGCTGTTTTTT. Its protein is CASSVGQGNTGELFF. This chain joins TRBV5-1 and TRBJ2-2; 9 bases fit TRBD1. The V gene end was trimmed by 4 bases and the J gene end by 2 bases; junction bases not matched to a gene: 3. Looked up from germline, CDR1 is SGHRS and CDR2 is YFSETQ. The CDR3 runs to 15 residues.

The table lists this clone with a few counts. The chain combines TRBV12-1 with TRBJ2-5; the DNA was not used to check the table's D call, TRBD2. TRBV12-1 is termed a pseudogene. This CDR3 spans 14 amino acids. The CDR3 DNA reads TGTGCCAGCCCCGCGGGTGTGCAGCAAGAGACCCAGTACTTC. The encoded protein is CASPAGVQQETQYF.

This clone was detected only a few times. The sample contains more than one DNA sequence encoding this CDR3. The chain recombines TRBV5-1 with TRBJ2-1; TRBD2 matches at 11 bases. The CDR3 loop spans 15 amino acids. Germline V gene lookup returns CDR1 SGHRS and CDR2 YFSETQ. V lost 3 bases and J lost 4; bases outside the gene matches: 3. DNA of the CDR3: TGCGCCAGCAGCTCGGGACTAGCGGTATACAATGAGCAGTTCTTC. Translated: CASSSGLAVYNEQFF.

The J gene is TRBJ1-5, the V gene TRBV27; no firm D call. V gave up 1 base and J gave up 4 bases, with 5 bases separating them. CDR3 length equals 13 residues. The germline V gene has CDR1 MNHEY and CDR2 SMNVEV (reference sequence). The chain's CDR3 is CASSLWRNQPQHF. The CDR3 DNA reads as TGTGCCAGCAGTTTATGGAGGAATCAGCCCCAGCATTTT.

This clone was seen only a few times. CDR3 DNA sequence: TGTGCCAGTAGCAGGAGAGCGGGAGCCTACAATGAGCAGTTCTTC. Translation: CASSRRAGAYNEQFF. The rearrangement joins TRBV19 to TRBJ2-1, with 8 bases lining up with TRBD2. The V gene end was trimmed by 6 bases and the J gene end by 2 bases; junction bases not matched to a gene: 6. Germline V gene lookup returns CDR1 LNHDA and CDR2 SQIVND (reference sequence). The CDR3 runs to 15 residues. The variable domain in full, with the rest retrieved from reference TRBV19 and TRBJ2-1, is DGGITQSPKYLFRKEGQNVTLSCEQNLNHDAMYWYRQDPGQGLRLIYYSQIVNDFQKGDIAEGYSVSREKKESFPLTVTSAQKNPTAFYLCASSRRAGAYNEQFFGPGTRLTVL.

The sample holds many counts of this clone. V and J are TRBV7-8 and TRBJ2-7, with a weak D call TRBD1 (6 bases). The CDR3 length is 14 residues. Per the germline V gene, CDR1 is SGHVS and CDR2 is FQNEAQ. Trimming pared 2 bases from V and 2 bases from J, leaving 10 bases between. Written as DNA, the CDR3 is TGTGCCAGCAGCTTAACACAGGGAGCCTACGAGCAGTACTTC. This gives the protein CASSLTQGAYEQYF.

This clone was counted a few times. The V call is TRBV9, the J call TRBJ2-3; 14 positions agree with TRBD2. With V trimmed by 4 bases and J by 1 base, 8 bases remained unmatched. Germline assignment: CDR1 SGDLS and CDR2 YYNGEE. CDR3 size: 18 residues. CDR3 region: CASSPQRTSGGRTDTQYF. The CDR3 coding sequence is TGTGCCAGCAGCCCACAACGGACTAGCGGGGGGCGCACAGATACGCAGTATTTT.

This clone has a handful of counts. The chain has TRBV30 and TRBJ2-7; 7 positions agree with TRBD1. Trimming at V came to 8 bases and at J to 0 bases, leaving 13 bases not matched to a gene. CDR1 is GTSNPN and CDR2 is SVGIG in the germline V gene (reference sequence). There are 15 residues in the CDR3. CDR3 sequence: CALSGQVSSSYEQYF. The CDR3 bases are TGTGCCCTCTCAGGACAGGTCTCAAGCTCCTACGAGCAGTACTTC.

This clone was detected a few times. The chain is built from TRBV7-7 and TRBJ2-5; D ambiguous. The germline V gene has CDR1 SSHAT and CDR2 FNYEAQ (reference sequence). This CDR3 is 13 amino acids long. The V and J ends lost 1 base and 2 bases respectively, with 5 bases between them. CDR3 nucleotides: TGTGCCAGCAGCTTAGACAGACAAGAGACCCAGTACTTC. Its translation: CASSLDRQETQYF.

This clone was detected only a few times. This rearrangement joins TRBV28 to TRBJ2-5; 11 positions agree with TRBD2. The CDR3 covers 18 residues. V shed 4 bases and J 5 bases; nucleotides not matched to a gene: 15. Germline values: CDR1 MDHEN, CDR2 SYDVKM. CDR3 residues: CASSSNSGRAFIPETQYF. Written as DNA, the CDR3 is TGTGCCAGCAGTTCCAATAGCGGGAGGGCCTTCATTCCGGAGACCCAGTACTTC.

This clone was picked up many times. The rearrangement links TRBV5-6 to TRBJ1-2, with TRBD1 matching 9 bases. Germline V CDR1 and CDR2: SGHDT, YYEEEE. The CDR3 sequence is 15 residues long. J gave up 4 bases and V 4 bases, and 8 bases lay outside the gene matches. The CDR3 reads CASSIPGTGPYGYTF. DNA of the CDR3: TGTGCCAGCAGCATTCCCGGGACAGGGCCCTATGGCTACACCTTC.

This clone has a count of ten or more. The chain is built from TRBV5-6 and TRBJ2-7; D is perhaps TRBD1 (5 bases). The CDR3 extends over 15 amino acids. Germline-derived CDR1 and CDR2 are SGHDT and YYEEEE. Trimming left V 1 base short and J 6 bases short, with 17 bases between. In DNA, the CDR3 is TGTGCCAGCAGCTTGTCGGGCAGGGCCTCGTCCGAGCAGTACTTC. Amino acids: CASSLSGRASSEQYF.

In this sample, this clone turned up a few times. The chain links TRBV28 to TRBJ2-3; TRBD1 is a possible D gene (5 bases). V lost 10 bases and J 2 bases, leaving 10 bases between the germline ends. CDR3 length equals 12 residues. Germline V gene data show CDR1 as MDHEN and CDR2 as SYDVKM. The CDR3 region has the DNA TGTGCCACCCTAGGGGACACAGATACGCAGTATTTT. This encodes CATLGDTDTQYF.

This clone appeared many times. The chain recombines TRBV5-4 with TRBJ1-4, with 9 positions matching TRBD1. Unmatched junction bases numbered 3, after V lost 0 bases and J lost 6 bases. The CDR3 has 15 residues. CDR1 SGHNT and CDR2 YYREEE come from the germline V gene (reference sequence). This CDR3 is CASSLGQGGDEKLFF. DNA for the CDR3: TGTGCCAGCAGCTTGGGACAGGGGGGAGATGAAAAACTGTTTTTT.

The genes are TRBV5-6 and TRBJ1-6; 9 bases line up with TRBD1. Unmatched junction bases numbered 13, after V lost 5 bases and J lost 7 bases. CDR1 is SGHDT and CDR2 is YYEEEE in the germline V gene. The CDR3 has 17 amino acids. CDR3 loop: CASRRTGTGRINSPLHF. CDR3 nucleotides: TGTGCCAGCAGACGCACCGGGACAGGGAGAATAAATTCACCCCTCCACTTT.

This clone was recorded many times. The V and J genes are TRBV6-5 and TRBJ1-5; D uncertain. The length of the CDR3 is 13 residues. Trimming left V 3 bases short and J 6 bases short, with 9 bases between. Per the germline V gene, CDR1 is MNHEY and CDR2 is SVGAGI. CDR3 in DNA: TGTGCCAGCAGTTATTCCGGGGTTCAGCCCCAGCATTTT. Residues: CASSYSGVQPQHF.

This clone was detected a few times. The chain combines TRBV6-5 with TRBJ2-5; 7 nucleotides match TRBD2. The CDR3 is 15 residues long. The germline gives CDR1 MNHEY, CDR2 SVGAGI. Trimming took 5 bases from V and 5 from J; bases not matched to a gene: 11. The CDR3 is CASSPSGNSGETQYF. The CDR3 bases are TGTGCCAGCAGTCCTAGCGGAAACTCCGGGGAGACCCAGTACTTC.

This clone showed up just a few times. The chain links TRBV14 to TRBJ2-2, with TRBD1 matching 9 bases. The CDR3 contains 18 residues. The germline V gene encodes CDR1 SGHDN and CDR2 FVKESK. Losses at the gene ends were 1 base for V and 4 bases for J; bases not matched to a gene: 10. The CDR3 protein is CASSQARQGGIITGELFF. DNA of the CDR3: TGTGCCAGCAGCCAAGCTCGACAGGGGGGGATTATCACCGGGGAGCTGTTTTTT.